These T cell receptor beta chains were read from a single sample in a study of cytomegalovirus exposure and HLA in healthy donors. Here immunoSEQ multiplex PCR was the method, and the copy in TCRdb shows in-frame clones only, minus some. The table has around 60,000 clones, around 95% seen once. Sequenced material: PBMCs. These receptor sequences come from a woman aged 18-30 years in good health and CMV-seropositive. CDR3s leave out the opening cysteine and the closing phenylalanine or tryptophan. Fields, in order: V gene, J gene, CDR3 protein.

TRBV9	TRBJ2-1	ASSVAYNEQF
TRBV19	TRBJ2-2	ASSIQAGGRAGELF
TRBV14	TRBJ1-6	ASSQGQRNSPLH
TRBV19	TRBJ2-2	ASSWTSENTGELF
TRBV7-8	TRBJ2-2	ASSYKPTGGNTGELF
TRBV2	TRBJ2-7	ASSERDSVYEQY
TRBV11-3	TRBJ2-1	ASSLGGSGYNEQF
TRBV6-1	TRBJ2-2	ASKPSGANTGELF
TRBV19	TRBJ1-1	ASSIAIYDRVNTEAF
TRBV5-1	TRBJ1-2	ASSFEQGYGYT
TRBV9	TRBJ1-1	ASSVAVNTEAF
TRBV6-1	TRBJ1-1	ASRAEGRWTEAF
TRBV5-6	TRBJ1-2	ASSPTGQPYGYT
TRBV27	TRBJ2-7	ASSLLPPRQGLYEQY
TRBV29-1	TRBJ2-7	SVVPGLTSRSYEQY
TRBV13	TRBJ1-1	ASRRGMNTEAF
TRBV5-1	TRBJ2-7	ASTSGRTSYEQY
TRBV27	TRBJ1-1	ASSFQLTGKTEAF
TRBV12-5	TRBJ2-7	ALGGGEYEQY
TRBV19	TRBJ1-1	ASTFAGGFDAF
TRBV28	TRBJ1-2	ASSPGTYGYT
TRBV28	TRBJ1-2	ASTPSGVDGYT
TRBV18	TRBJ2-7	ASSPPGGGSLGYEQY
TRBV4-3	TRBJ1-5	ASSPTDSNQLQH
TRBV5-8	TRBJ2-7	ASSPSEIMISAYEQY
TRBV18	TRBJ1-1	ATSRSGGDTEAF
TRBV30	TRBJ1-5	AWRGSTGSNQPQH
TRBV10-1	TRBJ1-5	ASDSFRGSGNQPQH
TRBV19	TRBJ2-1	ASSIGTGPYNEQF